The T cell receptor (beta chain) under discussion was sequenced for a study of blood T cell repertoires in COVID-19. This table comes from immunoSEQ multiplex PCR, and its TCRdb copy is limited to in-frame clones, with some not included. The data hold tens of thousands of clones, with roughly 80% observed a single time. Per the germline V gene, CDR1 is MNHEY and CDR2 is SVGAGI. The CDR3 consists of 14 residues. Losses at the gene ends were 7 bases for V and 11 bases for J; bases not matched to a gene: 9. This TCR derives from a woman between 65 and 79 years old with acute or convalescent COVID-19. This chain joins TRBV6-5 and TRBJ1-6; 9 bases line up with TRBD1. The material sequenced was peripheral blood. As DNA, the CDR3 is TGTGCCAGCACCCCGGGACAGGGCTGGACACCCCTCCACTTT. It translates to CASTPGQGWTPLHF.